This T cell receptor (beta chain) was recovered during a study of cytomegalovirus exposure and HLA in healthy donors. Deletions cut 1 base from V and 3 bases from J, with 14 bases between. This CDR3 is built from 15 residues. Per germline, CDR1 SGHNT and CDR2 YYREEE (reference sequence). 60 Vbeta and 13 Jbeta primers were used in PCR. Using immunoSEQ multiplex PCR, the repertoire was profiled, and TCRdb retains in-frame clones only, with some absent. The sample contains about 170,000 clones, roughly three quarters of which appear only once. The sample consisted of PBMCs. The chain couples TRBV5-4 to TRBJ2-7, with D maybe TRBD2 (6 bases). This TCR was sampled from a woman aged 50 to 60 in good health and CMV-seronegative. For the CDR3, the DNA is TGTGCCAGCAGCTTGATTCCGGGACTGAACTACGAGCAGTACTTC. Its protein product is CASSLIPGLNYEQYF.